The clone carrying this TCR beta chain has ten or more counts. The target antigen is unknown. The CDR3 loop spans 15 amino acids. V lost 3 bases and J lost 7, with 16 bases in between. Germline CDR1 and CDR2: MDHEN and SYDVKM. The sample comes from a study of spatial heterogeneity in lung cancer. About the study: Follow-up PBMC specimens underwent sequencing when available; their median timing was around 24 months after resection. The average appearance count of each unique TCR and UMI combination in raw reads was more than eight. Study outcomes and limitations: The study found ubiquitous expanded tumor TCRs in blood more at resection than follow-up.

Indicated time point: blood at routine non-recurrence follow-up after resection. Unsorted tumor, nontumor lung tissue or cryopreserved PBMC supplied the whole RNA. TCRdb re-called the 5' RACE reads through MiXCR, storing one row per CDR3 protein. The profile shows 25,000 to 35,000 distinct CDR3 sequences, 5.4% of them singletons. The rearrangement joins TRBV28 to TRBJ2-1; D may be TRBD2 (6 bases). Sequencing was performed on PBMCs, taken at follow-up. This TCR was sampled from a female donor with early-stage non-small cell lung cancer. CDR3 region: CASSFGAEGWNEQFF. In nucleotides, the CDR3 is TGTGCCAGCAGTTTTGGTGCGGAGGGCTGGAATGAGCAGTTCTTC.